Listed here are 8 T cell receptor beta chains from one sample, sequenced in a study of blood T cell repertoires in COVID-19. Profiled with immunoSEQ multiplex PCR; TCRdb holds only in-frame clones, not every one. The table has roughly 43,000 clones, approximately 86% seen once. Sequencing used peripheral blood. These receptors originate from a human donor in a cohort sampled during active COVID-19.

V usage is TRBV19 and J usage is TRBJ1-5; perhaps TRBD1 as D (5 bases). Germline values: CDR1 LNHDA, CDR2 SQIVND (reference sequence). The CDR3 length is 11 residues. The V end was cut by 5 bases, the J end by 7 bases, with 6 bases between. The CDR3 DNA sequence: TGTGCCAGTAGTCAGGGACAGCCCCAGCATTTT. Amino acid sequence: CASSQGQPQHF.

The chain employs TRBV5-4 and TRBJ2-1, with 12 bases fitting TRBD2. Looked up from germline, CDR1 is SGHNT and CDR2 is YYREEE (reference sequence). V dropped 3 bases and J dropped 3; count of bases not matched to a gene: 1. The CDR3 runs 15 residues. The CDR3 is CASSSSGGGYNEQFF. CDR3 DNA sequence: TGTGCCAGCAGCTCTAGCGGGGGGGGCTACAATGAGCAGTTCTTC.

The chain recombines TRBV28 with TRBJ2-5; D is perhaps TRBD1 (5 bases). This CDR3 spans 16 amino acids. Germline V CDR1 and CDR2: MDHEN, SYDVKM. The ends were cut back, 6 bases at V and 5 bases at J, with 22 bases in the middle. CDR3 residues: CASSTHGGARRETQYF. DNA for the CDR3: TGTGCCAGCAGCACCCACGGTGGGGCTCGTCGGGAGACCCAGTACTTC.

V is TRBV9 and J is TRBJ2-6; TRBD2 might be the D (5 bases). Germline values: CDR1 SGDLS, CDR2 YYNGEE. This CDR3 region has 13 residues. Trimming took off 4 bases at V and 4 bases at J, with 6 bases between the two ends. CDR3 in DNA: TGTGCCAGCAGCTCTAGCGGGGCCAACGTCCTGACTTTC. It yields the protein CASSSSGANVLTF.

The V call is TRBV28, the J call TRBJ1-5; 8 bases are a match to TRBD1. Germline V lookup: CDR1 MDHEN, CDR2 SYDVKM. V was clipped by 5 bases and J by 6 bases; unmatched bases: 9. The CDR3 length is 15 residues. Here the CDR3 reads CASSDHDRGRQPQHF. The CDR3 bases are TGTGCCAGCAGTGACCACGACAGGGGCCGTCAGCCCCAGCATTTT.

The chain couples TRBV10-3 to TRBJ2-7, with 9 bases aligning to TRBD1. The CDR3 covers 13 residues. V trimming: 4 bases; J trimming: 3 bases; junction bases outside the gene matches: 1. Germline values: CDR1 ENHRY, CDR2 SYGVKD. In DNA form, the CDR3 reads TGTGCCATCAGTGGACAGGGGGACTACGAGCAGTACTTC. This gives the protein CAISGQGDYEQYF.

The CDR3 loop reads CASSLGGYSGANVLTF. DNA for the CDR3: TGTGCCAGCTCCCTAGGCGGTTACTCTGGGGCCAACGTCCTGACTTTC. V usage is TRBV18 and J usage is TRBJ2-6; D not resolved. With 6 bases removed from V and 0 bases from J, the gap between germline ends came to 12 bases. The germline gives CDR1 KGHSH, CDR2 LQKENI. The CDR3 extends over 16 amino acids.

The gene calls are TRBV5-1 and TRBJ2-1, with 7 positions matching TRBD1. With V trimmed by 0 bases and J by 6 bases, 6 bases remained unmatched. Looked up from germline, CDR1 is SGHRS and CDR2 is YFSETQ. The CDR3 consists of 15 residues. CDR3 nucleotides: TGCGCCAGCAGCTTGGGAGACAGGGTTGGCAATGAGCAGTTCTTC. The encoded protein is CASSLGDRVGNEQFF.